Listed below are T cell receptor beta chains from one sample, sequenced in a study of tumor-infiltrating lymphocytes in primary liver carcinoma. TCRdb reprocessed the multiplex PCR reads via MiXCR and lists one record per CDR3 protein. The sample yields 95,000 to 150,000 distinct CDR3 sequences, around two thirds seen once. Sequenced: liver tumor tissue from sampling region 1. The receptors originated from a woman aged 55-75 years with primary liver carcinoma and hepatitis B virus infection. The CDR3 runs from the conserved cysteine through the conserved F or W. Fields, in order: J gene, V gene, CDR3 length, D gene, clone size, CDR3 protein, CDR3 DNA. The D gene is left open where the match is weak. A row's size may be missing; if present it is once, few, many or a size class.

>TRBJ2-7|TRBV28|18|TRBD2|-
CASSPGTSGSRVTLEQYF
TGTGCCAGCAGTCCCGGGACTAGCGGGAGTAGGGTCACCCTCGAGCAGTACTTC
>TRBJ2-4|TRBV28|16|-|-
CASSLAGGSPQNIQYF
TGTGCCAGCAGTTTAGCTGGGGGGTCCCCCCAAAACATTCAGTACTTC
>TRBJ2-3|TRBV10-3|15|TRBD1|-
CAIAYNRGVTDTQYF
TGTGCCATTGCATATAACAGGGGAGTCACAGATACGCAGTATTTT
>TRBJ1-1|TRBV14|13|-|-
CASSKRRGTEAFF
TGTGCCAGCAGCAAAAGGAGGGGCACTGAAGCTTTCTTT
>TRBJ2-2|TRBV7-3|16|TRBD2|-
CASSLTSGANTGVLLF
TGTGCCAGCAGCTTGACTAGCGGGGCGAACACCGGGGTGCTGCTTTTT
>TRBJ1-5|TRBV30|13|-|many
CAWSLQGNQPQHF
TGTGCCTGGAGCCTCCAGGGCAATCAGCCCCAGCATTTT
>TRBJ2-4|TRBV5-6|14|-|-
CASSLRGEGYIQYF
TGTGCCAGCAGCTTGAGGGGAGAGGGATACATTCAGTACTTC
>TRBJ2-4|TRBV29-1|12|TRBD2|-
CIVGVGGYIEYF
TGCATCGTCGGAGTCGGGGGGTACATTGAGTACTTC
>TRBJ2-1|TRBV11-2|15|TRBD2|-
CANSLDGTNYNGQFF
TGTGCCAACAGCTTAGATGGGACTAACTACAATGGGCAGTTCTTC
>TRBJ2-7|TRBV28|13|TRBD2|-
CASTGTSGYEQYF
TGTGCCAGCACCGGGACTAGCGGATACGAGCAGTACTTC
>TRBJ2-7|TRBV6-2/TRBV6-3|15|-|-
CVSSTGQPSSYEQYF
TGTGTCAGTAGTACCGGACAGCCCAGCTCTTACGAGCAGTACTTC
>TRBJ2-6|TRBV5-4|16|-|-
CASMEGALSGANVLTF
TGTGCCAGCATGGAAGGGGCTCTCTCTGGGGCCAACGTCCTGACTTTC
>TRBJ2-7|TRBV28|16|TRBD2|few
CASSPPGREGFYEQYF
TGTGCCAGCAGTCCACCGGGGCGGGAGGGGTTCTACGAGCAGTACTTC
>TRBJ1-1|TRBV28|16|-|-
CVSRWDTGIANTEAFF
TGTGTCAGCAGATGGGATACAGGGATCGCGAACACTGAAGCTTTCTTT
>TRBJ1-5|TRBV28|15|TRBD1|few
CASSYQGAGNQPQHF
TGTGCCAGCAGTTACCAGGGGGCTGGCAATCAGCCCCAGCATTTT
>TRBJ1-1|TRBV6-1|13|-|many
CASSFHGNTEAFF
TGTGCCAGCAGTTTCCACGGGAACACTGAAGCTTTCTTT
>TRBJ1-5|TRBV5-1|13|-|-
CASREDNAQPQHF
TGCGCCAGCAGGGAAGACAATGCCCAGCCCCAGCATTTT
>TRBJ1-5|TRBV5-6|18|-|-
CASNWVGFSGGPTDTQHF
TGTGCCAGCAACTGGGTAGGGTTTTCGGGAGGGCCAACAGATACGCAGCATTTT
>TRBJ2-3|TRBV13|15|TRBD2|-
CARRVTSGFTDTQYF
TGTGCCAGAAGAGTTACTAGCGGGTTCACAGATACGCAGTATTTT
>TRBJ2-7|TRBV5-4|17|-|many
CASSLVGGTRVLREQYF
TGTGCCAGCAGCTTGGTTGGGGGGACCAGAGTCCTACGCGAGCAGTACTTC
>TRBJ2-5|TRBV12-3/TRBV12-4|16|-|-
CASRLTGLGDRDTQYF
TGTGCCAGCAGGCTAACTGGGTTGGGGGACCGAGATACCCAGTACTTC
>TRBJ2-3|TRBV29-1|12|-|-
CSVVEGGQPQYF
TGCAGCGTTGTTGAGGGTGGCCAGCCCCAGTATTTT
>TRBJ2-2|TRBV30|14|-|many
CAWSVGLTSGELFF
TGTGCCTGGAGTGTAGGACTCACCTCCGGGGAGCTGTTTTTT
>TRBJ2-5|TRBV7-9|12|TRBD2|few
CASSGLGETQYF
TGTGCCAGCAGCGGACTAGGAGAGACCCAGTACTTC
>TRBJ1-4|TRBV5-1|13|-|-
CASRERGAEKLFF
TGCGCCAGCAGGGAACGGGGGGCTGAAAAACTGTTTTTT
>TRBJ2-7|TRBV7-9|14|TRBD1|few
CASTSQRTGVEQYF
TGTGCCAGCACCAGCCAGAGGACAGGGGTCGAGCAGTACTTC